This T cell receptor (beta chain) was observed in a study of shared clonotypes between healthy human individuals. Study at large: Three men and a couple of women, aged 18 to 49, were donors. Three plates were used per donor for CD4 naive, three for CD4 memory, two for CD8 naive and one for CD8 memory. Whole-study findings and limits: The sampled material consisted only of blood, and tissue repertoires are likely to differ.

In the case of this clone: Its antigen is as yet unknown.

There were only Caucasian adults among the donors, and all lived in Nashville, Tennessee. Sequenced by immunoSEQ multiplex PCR; TCRdb stores in-frame clones only, minus some. This repertoire shows 600,000 to 750,000 clones, roughly 72% found once; its top ten account for about 1.7%. This CDR3 is built from 11 residues. Trimming pared 3 bases from V and 4 bases from J, leaving 4 bases between. The germline gives CDR1 DFQATT, CDR2 SNEGSKA (reference sequence). This receptor was identified in a woman under 40 in good health. Sample: memory CD4+ T cells sorted from blood. Subset reported: CD45RA-negative fraction. The chain combines TRBV20-1 with TRBJ2-1; D uncertain. DNA of the CDR3: TGCAGTGCTAGCATGTACAATGAGCAGTTCTTC. It specifies CSASMYNEQFF.